The clone carrying this T cell receptor beta chain showed up just a few times. Germline V gives CDR1 SQVTM, CDR2 ANQGSEA. The CDR3 is 13 amino acids. V gave up 6 bases and J gave up 0 bases, with 11 bases separating them. Original processing notes: Amplification of reference gene primers was used by the study to estimate nucleated cell counts. Method: immunoSEQ multiplex PCR; TCRdb's copy keeps in-frame clones and lacks some. Clonal size and the V and J genes are those of that table, whereas D and trimming came from the DNA. The sample yields roughly 80,000 clones, about 87% seen once. The sample is drawn from a study of blood T cell repertoires in COVID-19. Study as a whole: The United States, Italy and Spain provided the acute and convalescent COVID-19 samples. Sources were T cells, B-cell-depleted T cells, or PBMCs; the material itself was cDNA or gDNA.

The clonotype comes from a human donor in a cohort sampled during active COVID-19. Sequenced material: peripheral blood. This sequence joins TRBV29-1 and TRBJ1-1; D is perhaps TRBD1 (6 bases). This CDR3 is CSVATGVNTEAFF. In nucleotides, the CDR3 is TGCAGCGTGGCGACAGGAGTGAACACTGAAGCTTTCTTT.